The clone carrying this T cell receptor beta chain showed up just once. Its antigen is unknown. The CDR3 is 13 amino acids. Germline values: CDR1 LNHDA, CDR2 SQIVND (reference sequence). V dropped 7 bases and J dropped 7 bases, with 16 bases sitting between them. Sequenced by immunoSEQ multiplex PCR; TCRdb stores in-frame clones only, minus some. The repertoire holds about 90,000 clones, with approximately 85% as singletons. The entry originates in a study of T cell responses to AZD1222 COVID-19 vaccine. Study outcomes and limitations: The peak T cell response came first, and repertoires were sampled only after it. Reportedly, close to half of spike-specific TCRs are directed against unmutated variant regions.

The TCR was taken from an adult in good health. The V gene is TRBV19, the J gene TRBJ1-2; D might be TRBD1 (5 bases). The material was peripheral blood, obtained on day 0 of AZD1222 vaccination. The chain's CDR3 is CASTSRAGSGYTF. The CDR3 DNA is TGTGCCAGTACTAGCAGGGCCGGCTCTGGCTACACCTTC.